A selection of T cell receptor beta chains follows, all from one sample in a study of Ad26.COV2.S vaccination and SARS-CoV-2 variants. Clones were read by immunoSEQ multiplex PCR, and TCRdb kept only the in-frame ones, dropping some. The table includes some 300,000 clones, around four fifths detected once. Sequenced material: peripheral blood, taken in a trial of Ad26.COV2.S vaccine versus placebo. Source of these receptors: a person between 18 and 65 years old who received the Ad26.COV2.S COVID-19 vaccine or a placebo. Each CDR3 is given with its conserved first and last residue. The D gene is left open where the match is weak. Clone size is given for some rows only: seen once, a few or many times, or a class if the clone is expanded.

TRBJ2-7 | . | TRBV7-2 | few | CASSRGAGLTYEQYF | TGTGCCAGCAGCCGGGGGGCAGGTCTCACCTACGAGCAGTACTTC
TRBJ2-7 | . | TRBV4-1 | once | CASSQEVSYEQYF | TGCGCCAGCAGCCAAGAGGTCAGCTACGAGCAGTACTTC
TRBJ2-2 | TRBD2 | TRBV4-2 | . | CASSQDPAGAPSIGELFF | TGTGCCAGCAGCCAAGATCCAGCGGGGGCCCCTAGCATCGGGGAGCTGTTTTTT
TRBJ2-5 | TRBD2 | TRBV29-1 | . | CSLERGGQETQYF | TGCAGCCTTGAGCGGGGTGGCCAAGAGACCCAGTACTTC
TRBJ2-2 | TRBD2 | TRBV18 | . | CASSPLGLAANTGELFF | TGTGCCAGCTCACCCCTCGGACTAGCGGCGAACACCGGGGAGCTGTTTTTT
TRBJ2-5 | . | TRBV10-3 | few | CAISDSRGWQETQYF | TGTGCCATCAGTGATAGCAGGGGTTGGCAAGAGACCCAGTACTTC
TRBJ2-1 | . | TRBV28 | . | CASSLVRPFGGIF | TGTGCCAGCAGTTTAGTACGCCCCTTCGGCGGGATCTTC
TRBJ1-5 | TRBD1 | TRBV19 | . | CASSIEGTGAVSWPQHF | TGTGCCAGTAGTATAGAGGGGACAGGGGCCGTGAGTTGGCCCCAGCATTTT
TRBJ2-3 | . | TRBV5-5 | . | CASSQVRADTQYF | TGTGCCAGCAGCCAGGTGCGAGCAGATACGCAGTATTTT
TRBJ1-4 | . | TRBV4-1 | . | CASSQVGSEVGFF | TGCGCCAGCAGCCAAGTGGGGTCGGAGGTTGGGTTTTTT
TRBJ1-4 | . | TRBV19 | once | CASQAQGRGFEKLFF | TGTGCCAGTCAGGCCCAGGGTAGGGGATTTGAAAAACTGTTTTTT
TRBJ1-2 | . | TRBV4-1 | . | CASSQDKSYGYTF | TGCGCCAGCAGCCAAGATAAATCGTACGGCTACACCTTC
TRBJ2-7 | TRBD1 | TRBV29-1 | . | CSVADRGQGEQYF | TGCAGCGTCGCCGACAGGGGGCAGGGCGAGCAGTACTTC
TRBJ2-2 | . | TRBV7-3 | . | CASSLTGELTGELFF | TGTGCCAGCAGCTTAACTGGGGAGCTAACCGGGGAGCTGTTTTTT
TRBJ1-2 | . | TRBV6-4 | . | CASSVDRSNYGYTF | TGTGCCAGCAGTGTCGACAGATCCAACTATGGCTACACCTTC
TRBJ1-2 | . | TRBV5-8 | once | CASSPRFNYGYTF | TGTGCCAGCAGCCCAAGGTTCAACTATGGCTACACCTTC
TRBJ2-3 | TRBD1 | TRBV6-6 | . | CASRRPGQGTDTQYF | TGTGCCAGCAGAAGACCGGGACAGGGGACAGATACGCAGTATTTT
TRBJ2-2 | TRBD1 | TRBV18 | . | CASSTRGQGNTGELFF | TGTGCCAGCTCAACCAGGGGACAGGGCAACACCGGGGAGCTGTTTTTT
TRBJ2-3 | TRBD1 | TRBV10-3 | . | CAISDRDRGTDTQYF | TGTGCCATCAGTGACCGGGACAGGGGCACAGATACGCAGTATTTT
TRBJ2-7 | TRBD1 | TRBV6-5 | . | CASSMDRNSYEQYF | TGTGCCAGCAGTATGGACAGGAACTCCTACGAGCAGTACTTC
TRBJ2-7 | . | TRBV5-3 | . | CARSFDSYEQYF | TGTGCCAGAAGCTTCGACAGTTACGAGCAGTACTTC
TRBJ2-7 | . | TRBV2 | . | CASSVVTISYEQYF | TGTGCCAGCAGTGTAGTAACAATCTCCTACGAGCAGTACTTC
TRBJ2-6 | TRBD1 | TRBV5-1 | . | CASRDQGQGLPGANVLTF | TGCGCCAGCAGGGACCAAGGACAGGGGCTCCCTGGGGCCAACGTCCTGACTTTC
TRBJ2-5 | . | TRBV25-1 | . | CASSGAETQYF | TGTGCCAGCAGTGGGGCCGAGACCCAGTACTTC
TRBJ2-3 | TRBD2 | TRBV4-1 | . | CASSQAVTLAGGPGTQYF | TGCGCCAGCAGCCAAGCCGTCACCCTAGCGGGGGGGCCTGGTACGCAGTATTTT
TRBJ2-7 | TRBD2 | TRBV5-6 | once | CASSSKRGIYEQYF | TGTGCCAGCAGCTCCAAGCGGGGGATCTACGAGCAGTACTTC
TRBJ2-1 | TRBD2 | TRBV10-2 | . | CASTLTSGGPNEQFF | TGCGCCAGCACCTTGACTAGCGGGGGTCCCAATGAGCAGTTCTTC
TRBJ1-3 | . | TRBV3-1/TRBV3-2 | . | CASSQDSGPGNTIYF | TGTGCCAGCAGCCAAGATTCGGGGCCTGGAAACACCATATATTTT
TRBJ2-7 | TRBD1 | TRBV4-1 | . | CASSHIGQAYEQYF | TGCGCCAGCAGCCATATAGGACAGGCCTACGAGCAGTACTTC
TRBJ2-5 | . | TRBV6-5 | once | CASSLLGLETQYF | TGTGCCAGCAGTTTACTAGGATTGGAGACCCAGTACTTC
TRBJ1-4 | . | TRBV5-5 | few | CASSLGGRWDEKLFF | TGTGCCAGCAGCTTGGGAGGACGGTGGGATGAAAAACTGTTTTTT
TRBJ2-6 | . | TRBV5-1 | . | CASSLLSGANVLTF | TGCGCCAGCAGCTTGTTGTCTGGGGCCAACGTCCTGACTTTC
TRBJ1-4 | . | TRBV4-2 | . | CASSQEGRWSATNEKLFF | TGTGCCAGCAGCCAAGAGGGCAGGTGGAGTGCAACTAATGAAAAACTGTTTTTT
TRBJ2-7 | . | TRBV24-1 | . | CATSDTQGSSYEQYF | TGTGCCACCAGTGATACACAGGGATCCTCCTACGAGCAGTACTTC
TRBJ2-3 | . | TRBV5-1 | . | CASSLGGGGDTDTQYF | TGCGCCAGCAGCTTGGGAGGCGGGGGCGACACAGATACGCAGTATTTT
TRBJ2-2 | . | TRBV9 | once | CASSVEGHFDTGELFF | TGTGCCAGCAGCGTAGAAGGGCACTTTGACACCGGGGAGCTGTTTTTT
TRBJ1-2 | TRBD1 | TRBV7-2 | few | CASSEGQGNVYGYTF | TGTGCCAGCAGCGAGGGACAGGGTAACGTCTATGGCTACACCTTC
TRBJ1-3 | . | TRBV28 | . | CASSLVGANTIYF | TGTGCCAGCAGTTTAGTGGGGGCGAACACCATATATTTT
TRBJ1-1 | TRBD1 | TRBV5-5 | . | CASSSGETTGHSGAFF | TGTGCCAGCAGCTCGGGGGAGACGACAGGGCACTCTGGAGCTTTCTTT
TRBJ2-5 | TRBD2 | TRBV30 | . | CAWSVGLEQETQYF | TGTGCCTGGAGTGTAGGACTAGAGCAAGAGACCCAGTACTTC
TRBJ2-7 | TRBD1 | TRBV3-1/TRBV3-2 | . | CASSLSPGTGIHEQYF | TGTGCCAGCAGCCTCTCACCCGGGACAGGGATACACGAGCAGTACTTC
TRBJ1-2 | TRBD1 | TRBV13 | . | CASSPDRAGGYTF | TGTGCCAGCAGCCCTGACAGGGCTGGTGGCTACACCTTC
TRBJ2-7 | . | TRBV6-6 | . | CASSPPGPFSYEQYF | TGTGCCAGCAGTCCCCCGGGACCATTCTCCTACGAGCAGTACTTC
TRBJ2-1 | . | TRBV6-4 | . | CASSNHGAGTDEQFF | TGTGCCAGCAGTAACCACGGGGCAGGGACTGATGAGCAGTTCTTC
TRBJ1-6 | . | TRBV28 | . | CASSIENRASYSPLHF | TGTGCCAGCAGCATTGAGAACCGGGCCTCATATTCACCCCTCCACTTT